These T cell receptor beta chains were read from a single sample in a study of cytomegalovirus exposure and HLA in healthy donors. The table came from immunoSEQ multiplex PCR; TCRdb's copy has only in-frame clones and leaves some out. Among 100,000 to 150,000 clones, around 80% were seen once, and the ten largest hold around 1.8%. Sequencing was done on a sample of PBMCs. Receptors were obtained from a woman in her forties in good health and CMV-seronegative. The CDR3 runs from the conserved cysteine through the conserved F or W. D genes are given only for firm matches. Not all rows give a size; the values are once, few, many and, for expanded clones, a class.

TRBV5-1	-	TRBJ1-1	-	TGCGCCAGCAGCTTGGGTGCGGGCTCAGCAATGAACACTGAAGCTTTCTTT	CASSLGAGSAMNTEAFF
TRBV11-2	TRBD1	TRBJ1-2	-	TGTGCCAGCAGCCGGGACAGGAACTCTGGCTACACCTTC	CASSRDRNSGYTF
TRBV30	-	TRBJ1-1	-	TGTGCCTGGACCGGACTTGGGCAAGACTCTGAAGCTTTCTTT	CAWTGLGQDSEAFF
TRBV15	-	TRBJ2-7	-	TGTGCCACCAGCAGTCTATCCCAGGGGCAGGGGGGTCCCTACGAGCAGTACTTC	CATSSLSQGQGGPYEQYF
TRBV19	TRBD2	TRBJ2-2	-	TGTGCCAGTAGTAGGGGACTAGCGGGAAACACCGGGGAGCTGTTTTTT	CASSRGLAGNTGELFF
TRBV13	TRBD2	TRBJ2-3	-	TGTGCCAGCAGCCCAGAGACTAGCGGGACTACAGATACGCAGTATTTT	CASSPETSGTTDTQYF
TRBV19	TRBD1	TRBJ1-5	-	TGTGCCAGTAGTATAGGCGGGACAGGGTATCAGCCCCAGCATTTT	CASSIGGTGYQPQHF
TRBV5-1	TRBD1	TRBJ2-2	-	TGCGCCAGCAGCCTGGGACAGGGGGATAACACCGGGGAGCTGTTTTTT	CASSLGQGDNTGELFF
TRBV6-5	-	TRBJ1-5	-	TGTGCCAGCAGCCTCGGGACACCGTCTGGGCAGCCCCAGCATTTT	CASSLGTPSGQPQHF
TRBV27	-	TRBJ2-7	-	TGTGCCAGCGCGGGGGCTAGCGGCCCCTACGAGCAGTACTTC	CASAGASGPYEQYF
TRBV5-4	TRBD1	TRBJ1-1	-	TGTGCCAGCAGACCGCCCAGTCGGACAGGGGGGACCGAAGCTTTCTTT	CASRPPSRTGGTEAFF
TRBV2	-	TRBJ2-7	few	TGTGCCAGCAGGCCAGGACGCGGGGAGTGGGGAGAGCAGTACTTC	CASRPGRGEWGEQYF
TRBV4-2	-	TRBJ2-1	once	TGTGCCAGCAGCCGGAGCCGGCTAGTGAGCAATGAGCAGTTCTTC	CASSRSRLVSNEQFF
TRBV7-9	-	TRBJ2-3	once	TGTTCCAGCAGCCCCCCCAGGGGGGAGGCAGATACGCAGTATTTT	CSSSPPRGEADTQYF
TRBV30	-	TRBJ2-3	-	TGTGCCTGGACTGGACAGCCCACAGATACGCAGTATTTT	CAWTGQPTDTQYF
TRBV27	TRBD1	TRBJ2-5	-	TGTGCCAGCAGTTTGGACAGGGGGTTCTCTGTAGAGACCCAGTACTTC	CASSLDRGFSVETQYF
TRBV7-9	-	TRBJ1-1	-	TGTGCCAGCAGCTTAAACCTTATGGAGGGTAGTGAAGCTTTCTTT	CASSLNLMEGSEAFF
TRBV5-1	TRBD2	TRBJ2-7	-	TGCGCCAGCAGCTTACCTAGCGGGGGAAACCTCTACGAGCAGTACTTC	CASSLPSGGNLYEQYF
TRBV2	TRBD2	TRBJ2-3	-	TGTGCCAGCATTGGACTAGCGGGGGGGGGCACAGATACGCAGTATTTT	CASIGLAGGGTDTQYF
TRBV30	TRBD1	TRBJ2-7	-	TGTGCCTGGAGTGTCAACGGACAGGGCAGGGTGGAGCAGTACTTC	CAWSVNGQGRVEQYF
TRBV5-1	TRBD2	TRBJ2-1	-	TGCGCCAGCAGCTCCGGGACTAGCGGGAGTGGGGATGAGCAGTTCTTC	CASSSGTSGSGDEQFF
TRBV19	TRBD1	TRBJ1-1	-	TGTGCCAGTAGTTTCCGGACAGGGGTAACTGAAGCTTTCTTT	CASSFRTGVTEAFF
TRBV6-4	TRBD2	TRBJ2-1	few	TGTGCCAGCAGTGACAGGACTAGCGGCCCCAATGAGCAGTTCTTC	CASSDRTSGPNEQFF
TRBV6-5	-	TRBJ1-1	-	TGTGCCAGCAGTTACCCAAATGGGCAGGGGAACACTGAAGCTTTCTTT	CASSYPNGQGNTEAFF
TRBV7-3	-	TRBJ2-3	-	TGTGCCAGCAGCTCCGCAGGGCTGGAGACAGATACGCGGTATTTT	CASSSAGLETDTRYF
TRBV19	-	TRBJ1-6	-	TGTGCCAGTAGGCGGGGAGGGGATTCACCCCTCCACTTT	CASRRGGDSPLHF
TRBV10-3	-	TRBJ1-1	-	TGTGCCATCAGTGGTAGACAGGTCCCCGGGGAGGGCACTGAAGCTTTCTTT	CAISGRQVPGEGTEAFF
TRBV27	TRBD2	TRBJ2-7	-	TGTGCCAGCACCACCTTGAGCGGGAGGTCGGGCGAGCAGTACTTC	CASTTLSGRSGEQYF
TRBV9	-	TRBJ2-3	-	TGTGCCAGCAGCGTAGGCGAATTACTCAATCCCACAGATACGCAGTATTTT	CASSVGELLNPTDTQYF
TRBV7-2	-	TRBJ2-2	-	TGTGCCAGCAGCTTAGATATCGGGGAGCTGTTTTTT	CASSLDIGELFF
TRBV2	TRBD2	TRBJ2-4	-	TGTGCCAGCAGTGAAGGCGTTGTAATAGCGGGGGGCCCACCGGAGTACTTC	CASSEGVVIAGGPPEYF
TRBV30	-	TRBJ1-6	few	TGTGCCTGGAGTGTAGAGGGTAATTCACCCCTCCACTTT	CAWSVEGNSPLHF
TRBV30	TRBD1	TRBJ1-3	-	TGTGCCTGGAGTGCGGAGGGGGCAAGCACCATATATTTT	CAWSAEGASTIYF
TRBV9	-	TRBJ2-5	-	TGTGCCAGCAGCGTAGGGGAGGAGACCCAGTACTTC	CASSVGEETQYF
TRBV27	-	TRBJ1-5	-	TGTGCCAGCAGTTTATTCAGGGGCAATCAGCCCCAGCATTTT	CASSLFRGNQPQHF
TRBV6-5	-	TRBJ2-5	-	TGTGCCAGCAGTCCCCGAGGGTACCAAGAGACCCAGTACTTC	CASSPRGYQETQYF
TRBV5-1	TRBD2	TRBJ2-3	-	TGCGCCAGCAGCCCCGGGGTAGCGGGAGGCGCAGATACGCAGTATTTT	CASSPGVAGGADTQYF
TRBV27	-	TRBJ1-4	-	TGTGCCAGCAGCCCTGCCGGACAGACACTTATTAATGAAAAACTGTTTTTT	CASSPAGQTLINEKLFF
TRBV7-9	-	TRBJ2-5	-	TGTGCCAGCAGCTTTCTAGCGAACATCGGAGAGACCCAGTACTTC	CASSFLANIGETQYF
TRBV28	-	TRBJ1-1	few	TGTGCCAGCAGTTTATTGGCAGGGAACACTGAAGCTTTCTTT	CASSLLAGNTEAFF